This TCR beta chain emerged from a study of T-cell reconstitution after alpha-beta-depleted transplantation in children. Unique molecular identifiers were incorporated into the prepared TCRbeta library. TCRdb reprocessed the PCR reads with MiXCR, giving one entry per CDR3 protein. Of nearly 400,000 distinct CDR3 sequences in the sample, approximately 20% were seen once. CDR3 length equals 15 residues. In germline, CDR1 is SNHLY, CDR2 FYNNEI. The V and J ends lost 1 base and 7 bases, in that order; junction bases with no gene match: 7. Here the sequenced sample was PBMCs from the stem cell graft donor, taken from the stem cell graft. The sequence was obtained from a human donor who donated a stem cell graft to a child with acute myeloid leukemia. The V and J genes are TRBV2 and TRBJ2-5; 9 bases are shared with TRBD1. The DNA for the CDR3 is TGTGCCAGCAGTGAAGGACAGGGGGGGAGGAGGACCCAGTACTTC. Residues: CASSEGQGGRRTQYF.